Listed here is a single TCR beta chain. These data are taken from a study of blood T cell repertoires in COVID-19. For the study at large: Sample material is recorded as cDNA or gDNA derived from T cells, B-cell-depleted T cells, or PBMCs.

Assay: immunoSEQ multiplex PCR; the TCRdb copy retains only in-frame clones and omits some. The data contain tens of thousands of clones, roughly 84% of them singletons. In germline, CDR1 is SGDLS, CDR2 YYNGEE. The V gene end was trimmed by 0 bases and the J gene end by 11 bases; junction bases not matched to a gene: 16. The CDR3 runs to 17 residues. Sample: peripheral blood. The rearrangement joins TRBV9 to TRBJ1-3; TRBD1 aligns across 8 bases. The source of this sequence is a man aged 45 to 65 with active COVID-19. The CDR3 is CASSVEGGTGQVRAIYF. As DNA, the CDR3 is TGTGCCAGCAGCGTAGAGGGGGGGACAGGACAAGTCCGCGCCATATATTTT.